This TCR beta chain is from a study of CD8+ T cells in alopecia areata. The CDR3 length is 15 residues. CDR1 and CDR2 (germline): GTSNPN, SVGIG (reference sequence). V was clipped by 4 bases and J by 1 base; unmatched bases: 9. cDNA serving as the sequencing template came from extracted, reverse transcribed RNA. TCRdb's copy holds only in-frame clones and misses some; the assay was immunoSEQ multiplex PCR. The data show roughly 200,000 clones, about three fifths seen once. The treatment: oral pan-JAK inhibitor, 5-10 mg twice daily. This receptor was obtained from a human donor with alopecia areata. J is TRBJ1-2 and V is TRBV30, with TRBD1 identical over 7 bases. The sample was CD8+ T cells sorted from blood, taken at week 24, from a patient treated with tofacitinib. This chain's CDR3 is CAWIYRDRYNYGYTF. In nucleotides, the CDR3 is TGTGCCTGGATCTACCGGGACAGATATAACTATGGCTACACCTTC.